A selection of T cell receptor beta chains follows, all from one sample in a study of vaccination and CD4 T cells after COVID-19. The antigens of these receptors remain unknown. TCRdb used MiXCR to reprocess the PCR reads, holding one entry per CDR3 protein. The table shows some 11,000 distinct CDR3 sequences, with more than 70% occurring only once. Material: CD4+ T cells from blood, cultured in vitro. The receptor set was obtained from a human donor who had recovered from COVID-19. CDR3s include the opening cysteine and the closing phenylalanine or tryptophan. The D gene is left open where the match is weak. Only part of the rows carry a size: once, few, many, or a class if the clone is expanded.

>.|.|TRBJ1-5|TRBV20-1
TGCAGTGCTAAGAACAGGGCAAGCAATCAGCCCCAGCATTTT
CSAKNRASNQPQHF
>.|.|TRBJ1-1|TRBV29-1
TGCAGCGTTGAAGAGATTGAAGCTTTCTTT
CSVEEIEAFF
>.|.|TRBJ1-6|TRBV5-6
TGTGCCAGCAGCTTGCGGCCCAATCTCGGTTCACCCCTCCACTTT
CASSLRPNLGSPLHF
>.|once|TRBJ1-3|TRBV20-1
TGCAGTGCTCCGGACGTTGGAAACACCATATATTTT
CSAPDVGNTIYF
>.|.|TRBJ2-3|TRBV6-2/TRBV6-3
TGTGCCAGCAGTTACCGCCGCCCGGCTAGACGCGACACAGATACGCAGTATTTT
CASSYRRPARRDTDTQYF
>.|.|TRBJ1-3|TRBV27
TGTGCCAGCAGGATGGACAGCACAGGACTCTCTGGAAACACCATATATTTT
CASRMDSTGLSGNTIYF
>TRBD1|.|TRBJ1-5|TRBV20-1
TGCAGTGCTACGGGACAGGGGACTTATAGCAATCAGCCCCAGCATTTT
CSATGQGTYSNQPQHF
>.|.|TRBJ2-2|TRBV27
TGTGCCAGCAGTTTAAGGGTGATCGGGGAGCTGTTTTTT
CASSLRVIGELFF
>.|.|TRBJ2-7|TRBV7-2
TGTGCCAGCAGCTTAGTCGAGGGACACCTCGAGCAGTACTTC
CASSLVEGHLEQYF
>.|.|TRBJ2-5|TRBV6-2/TRBV6-3
TGTGCCAGCAGTTACTCGTCCCCGGGGCAGGAGACCCAGTACTTC
CASSYSSPGQETQYF
>TRBD2|.|TRBJ2-6|TRBV7-2
TGTGCCAGCAGCTTAGTTGGGACTAGCGGGAGTCGGTCTGGGGCCAACGTCCTGACTTTC
CASSLVGTSGSRSGANVLTF
>.|.|TRBJ2-3|TRBV19
TGTGCCAGTAGTATAGATCTGTCCAGGGACTCCCGCACAGATACGCAGTATTTT
CASSIDLSRDSRTDTQYF
>.|few|TRBJ1-4|TRBV7-9
TGTGCCAGCAGCCCAACAGGGTTTAATGAAAAACTGTTTTTT
CASSPTGFNEKLFF
>.|few|TRBJ1-5|TRBV6-1
TGTGCCAGCGAGATAGACTTCCGAAGCAATCAGCCCCAGCATTTT
CASEIDFRSNQPQHF
>.|.|TRBJ2-5|TRBV21-1
TGTGCCAGCAGCGCTCCCCCGAAAGGGTGGGAGACCCAGTACTTC
CASSAPPKGWETQYF